The 15 T cell receptor beta chains below all came from one sample that was sequenced in a study of T cell responses to AZD1222 COVID-19 vaccine. Sequencing used immunoSEQ multiplex PCR; TCRdb keeps in-frame clones, though not all of them. The sample has 110,000 or so clones; 88% are singletons. Material: peripheral blood, obtained 28 days after the second AZD1222 dose. All receptors come from an adult who received the AZD1222 COVID-19 vaccine.

The chain combines TRBV19 with TRBJ1-1, with 7 bases that match TRBD1. Germline V lookup: CDR1 LNHDA, CDR2 SQIVND (reference sequence). After removal of 4 bases from V and 0 bases from J, the junction contained 8 bases not matched to a gene. This CDR3 spans 16 amino acids. The chain's CDR3 is CASSRDSIGVNTEAFF. DNA for the CDR3: TGTGCCAGTAGTAGGGACAGTATAGGAGTGAACACTGAAGCTTTCTTT.

V is TRBV6-2 or TRBV6-3 and J is TRBJ1-5; D ambiguous. The CDR3 contains 13 residues. Trimming stripped 4 bases from V and 7 bases from J, with 11 bases between. The germline CDR1 and CDR2 sequences are MNHEY and SVGEGT. The CDR3 nucleotides are TGTGCCAGCAGTTTCCAACCGGGCCAGCCCCAGCATTTT. Amino acids: CASSFQPGQPQHF.

The gene calls are TRBV6-5 and TRBJ1-1, with D maybe TRBD1 (5 bases). Trimming took off 7 bases at V and 4 bases at J, with 16 bases between the two ends. Germline CDR1 reads MNHEY; CDR2 reads SVGAGI. The CDR3 runs 14 residues. The CDR3 DNA reads as TGTGCCAGCATGATCGTCCGGGGCAGCACTGAAGCTTTCTTT. It specifies CASMIVRGSTEAFF.

The chain has TRBV19 and TRBJ1-2; maybe TRBD1 (6 bases). Germline V gene data show CDR1 as LNHDA and CDR2 as SQIVND (reference sequence). The V end lost 5 bases, the J end lost 4 bases, and 14 bases lay between the germline ends. This CDR3 spans 14 amino acids. The CDR3 region is CASSSSGEGYGYTF. The CDR3 region has the DNA TGTGCCAGTAGTTCCTCAGGGGAGGGCTATGGCTACACCTTC.

V usage is TRBV11-2 and J usage is TRBJ1-3; D is unclear. Trimming left V 5 bases short and J 0 bases short, with 11 bases between. The CDR3 covers 15 residues. The germline CDR1 and CDR2 sequences are SGHAT and FQNNGV. CDR3 bases: TGTGCCAGCAGCCCCCCCGGGCGCTCTGGAAACACCATATATTTT. Translation gives CASSPPGRSGNTIYF.

The chain is built from TRBV4-2 and TRBJ1-1; D is uncertain. CDR3 size: 13 residues. V was pared by 4 bases and J by 3 bases, with 9 bases between. The V gene's germline CDR1 is LGHNA and CDR2 YNFKEQ. The CDR3 region is CASSPRGYTEAFF. The CDR3 DNA sequence: TGTGCCAGCAGCCCCAGAGGGTACACTGAAGCTTTCTTT.

The CDR3 is CASSQDTGGIMQETQYF. CDR3 DNA: TGCGCCAGCAGCCAAGATACGGGGGGAATAATGCAAGAGACCCAGTACTTC. The chain is built from TRBV4-3 and TRBJ2-5; 7 bases are shared with TRBD2. The trim removed 0 bases at V and 2 bases at J, leaving 9 bases unmatched. The germline V gene encodes CDR1 LGHNA and CDR2 YSLEER. This CDR3 spans 17 amino acids.

The rearrangement uses TRBV24-1 and TRBJ2-3, with D uncertain. There are 12 residues in the CDR3. Between the trimmed V and J ends, which lost 0 bases and 5 bases, there was a span of 2 bases. Germline V gives CDR1 KGHDR, CDR2 SFDVKD. DNA for the CDR3: TGTGCCACCAGTGATTTGGGAGATACGCAGTATTTT. Translation gives CATSDLGDTQYF.

This clone was observed a few times. V is TRBV6-5 and J is TRBJ1-1; possible D gene TRBD1, 6 bases. Per the germline V gene, CDR1 is MNHEY and CDR2 is SVGAGI. Trimming removed 4 bases from V and 5 bases from J, with 17 bases in between. This CDR3 is 15 amino acids long. Here the CDR3 DNA reads TGTGCCAGCAGTTGGACGCCAGGGGCTGAGACTGAAGCTTTCTTT. It is translated as CASSWTPGAETEAFF.

V and J are TRBV10-3 and TRBJ1-1; D is possibly TRBD1 (5 bases). The CDR3 is made up of 15 amino acids. The ends were cut back, 0 bases at V and 3 bases at J, with 11 bases in the middle. Per germline, CDR1 ENHRY and CDR2 SYGVKD. The CDR3 is CAISESGGLDTEAFF. CDR3 DNA: TGTGCCATCAGTGAGTCTGGGGGTCTGGACACTGAAGCTTTCTTT.

This clone has only one observation. The chain uses TRBV11-2 and TRBJ2-7; D is undetermined. Trimming left V 0 bases short and J 4 bases short, with 13 bases between. CDR1 is SGHAT, CDR2 FQNNGV, per germline. The CDR3 is made up of 15 amino acids. CDR3 residues: CASSLDLPVSYEQYF. CDR3 bases: TGTGCCAGCAGCTTAGATCTCCCAGTCTCGTACGAGCAGTACTTC.

The chain uses TRBV19 and TRBJ2-1; D unclear. This CDR3 has 11 amino acids. Trimming left V 5 bases short and J 5 bases short, with 4 bases between. The germline V gene encodes CDR1 LNHDA and CDR2 SQIVND (reference sequence). CDR3 in amino acids: CASSLNNEQFF. In DNA form, the CDR3 reads TGTGCCAGTAGTCTGAACAATGAGCAGTTCTTC.

This chain uses TRBV6-6 with TRBJ2-7; 10 positions match TRBD2. V was pared by 4 bases and J by 0 bases, with 6 bases of the junction left unmatched. CDR3 length equals 16 residues. CDR1 is MNHNY, CDR2 SVGAGI, per germline (reference sequence). In nucleotides, the CDR3 is TGTGCCAGCAGTTTCCTAGCGGGGGTTAGCTCCTACGAGCAGTACTTC. Protein: CASSFLAGVSSYEQYF.

The chain has TRBV30 and TRBJ2-5; TRBD2 matches 9 bases. Germline V gives CDR1 GTSNPN, CDR2 SVGIG (reference sequence). The CDR3 is made up of 16 amino acids. The V segment lost 4 bases and the J segment 5 bases; nucleotides outside the gene matches: 14. CDR3 amino acids: CAWNKASGMRPETQYF. CDR3 DNA: TGTGCCTGGAACAAAGCTAGCGGGATGCGGCCGGAGACCCAGTACTTC.

The chain couples TRBV2 to TRBJ2-2; tentatively, D is TRBD2 (6 bases). The CDR3 has 13 residues. V was shortened by 6 bases and J by 4 bases, with 9 bases between the two germline ends. Per germline, CDR1 SNHLY and CDR2 FYNNEI. The CDR3, as DNA: TGTGCCAGCAGGGCTAGCGCCACCGGGGAGCTGTTTTTT. Translating gives CASRASATGELFF.